This T cell receptor beta chain is drawn from a study of blood T cell repertoires in COVID-19. Turning to the study itself: COVID-19 samples collected from the United States, Italy and Spain covered acute and convalescent phases. The analysed material was cDNA or gDNA that came from T cells, B-cell-depleted T cells, or PBMCs.

Authors' analysis steps: Reference gene primers were amplified, and this amplification served to estimate nucleated cell counts. Method: immunoSEQ multiplex PCR; TCRdb's copy keeps in-frame clones and lacks some. V and J calls and clone size are those listed in that table; D and trimming were worked out from the DNA. The data show around 72,000 clones, with around 80% seen just once and around 20% held by the top ten. This clone was detected a few times. Trimming at V came to 3 bases and at J to 8 bases, leaving 3 bases not matched to a gene. The CDR3 sequence is 12 residues long. Germline CDR1 is DFQATT and CDR2 is SNEGSKA (reference sequence).

This TCR derives from a human donor in a cohort sampled during active COVID-19. Sequencing was carried out using peripheral blood. J is TRBJ1-3 and V is TRBV20-1; 8 positions agree with TRBD1. The CDR3 protein is CSASDRGHTIYF. For the CDR3, the DNA is TGCAGTGCTAGTGACAGGGGCCACACCATATATTTT.